The present T cell receptor (beta chain) was sequenced within a study of glioma-infiltrating T cells after dendritic cell vaccination. Study-wide context: Between the early 2000s and the early 2010s, patients got autologous tumor lysate-pulsed dendritic cell vaccines.

Profiled with immunoSEQ multiplex PCR; TCRdb holds only in-frame clones, not every one. The data show some 46,000 clones, about 91% seen once. As for time point: after dendritic cell vaccination, including at tumor progression/relapse. The V end lost 5 bases, the J end lost 0 bases, and 11 bases lay between the germline ends. The CDR3 length is 15 residues. In germline, CDR1 is MNHEY, CDR2 SMNVEV (reference sequence). This sequence originates from a human donor with glioblastoma. Sequenced material: blood, taken after dendritic cell vaccination. The J gene is TRBJ2-4, the V gene TRBV27; TRBD1 is a possible D gene (5 bases). The CDR3 region has the DNA TGTGCCAGCAGTGCTACAGGTATAGCCAAAAACATTCAGTACTTC. This sequence encodes CASSATGIAKNIQYF.